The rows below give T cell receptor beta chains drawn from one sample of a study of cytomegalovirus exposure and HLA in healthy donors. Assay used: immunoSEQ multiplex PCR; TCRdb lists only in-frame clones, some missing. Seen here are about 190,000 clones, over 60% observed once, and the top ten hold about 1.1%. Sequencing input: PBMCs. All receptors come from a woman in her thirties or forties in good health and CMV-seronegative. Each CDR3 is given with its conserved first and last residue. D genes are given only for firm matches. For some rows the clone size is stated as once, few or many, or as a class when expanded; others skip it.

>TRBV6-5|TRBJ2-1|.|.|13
CASRPPGDNEQFF
TGTGCCAGCAGGCCCCCAGGGGACAATGAGCAGTTCTTC
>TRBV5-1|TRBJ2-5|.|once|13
CASSLWGDETQYF
TGCGCCAGCAGCTTGTGGGGGGACGAGACCCAGTACTTC
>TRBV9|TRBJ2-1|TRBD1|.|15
CASSVDQGAYNEQFF
TGTGCCAGCAGCGTAGATCAGGGGGCTTACAATGAGCAGTTCTTC
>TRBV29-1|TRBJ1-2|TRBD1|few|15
CSVTGQGAFRYGYTF
TGCAGCGTTACTGGGCAGGGGGCTTTTCGGTATGGCTACACCTTC
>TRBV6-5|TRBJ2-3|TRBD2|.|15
CASSLQGLAADTQYF
TGTGCCAGCAGCCTCCAGGGACTAGCGGCAGATACGCAGTATTTT
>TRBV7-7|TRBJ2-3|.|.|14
CASSPDRGNLIQYF
TGTGCCAGCAGCCCCGACCGAGGCAATTTAATTCAGTATTTT
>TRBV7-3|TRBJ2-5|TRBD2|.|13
CASSQTSGETQYF
TGTGCCAGCAGCCAAACTAGCGGAGAGACCCAGTACTTC
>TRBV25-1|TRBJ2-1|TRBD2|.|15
CASSPRTSGYNEQFF
TGTGCCAGCAGCCCCCGGACTAGCGGTTACAATGAGCAGTTCTTC
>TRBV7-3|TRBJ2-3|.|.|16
CASSLISGGSTDTQYF
TGTGCCAGCAGCTTAATATCTGGCGGCAGCACAGATACGCAGTATTTT
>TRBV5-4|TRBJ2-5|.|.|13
CASSLVGGETQYF
TGTGCCAGCAGCTTGGTGGGGGGTGAGACCCAGTACTTC
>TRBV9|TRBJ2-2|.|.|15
CASSPSRGWPGELFF
TGTGCCAGCAGCCCATCTAGAGGCTGGCCCGGGGAGCTGTTTTTT
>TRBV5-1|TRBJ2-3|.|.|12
CASKRGTDTQYF
TGCGCCAGCAAGCGAGGCACAGATACGCAGTATTTT
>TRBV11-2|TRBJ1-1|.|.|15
CASSLDLIGNTEAFF
TGTGCCAGCAGCTTAGATCTAATTGGGAACACTGAAGCTTTCTTT
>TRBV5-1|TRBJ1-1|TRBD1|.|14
CASSLPGQGAEAFF
TGCGCCAGCAGCTTGCCCGGACAGGGGGCTGAAGCTTTCTTT
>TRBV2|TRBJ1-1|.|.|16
CASSEGVGGGDTEAFF
TGTGCCAGCAGTGAAGGCGTCGGGGGTGGAGACACTGAAGCTTTCTTT
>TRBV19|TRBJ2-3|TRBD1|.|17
CASSSTGRGRGTDTQYF
TGTGCCAGTAGTTCCACGGGCAGGGGGCGAGGGACAGATACGCAGTATTTT
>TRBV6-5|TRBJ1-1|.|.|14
CASSYLGGNTEAFF
TGTGCCAGCAGTTACCTCGGAGGGAATACTGAAGCTTTCTTT
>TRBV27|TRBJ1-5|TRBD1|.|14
CASSPQGVGQPQHF
TGTGCCAGCAGCCCACAGGGGGTTGGTCAGCCCCAGCATTTT
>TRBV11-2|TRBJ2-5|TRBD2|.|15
CASSLSLAGGETQYF
TGTGCCAGCAGCTTATCGCTAGCGGGAGGGGAGACCCAGTACTTC
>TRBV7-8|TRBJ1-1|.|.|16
CASSPILRGPNTEAFF
TGTGCCAGCAGCCCTATCCTCAGGGGCCCGAACACTGAAGCTTTCTTT
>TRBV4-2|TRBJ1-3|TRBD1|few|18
CASSATGGGTGRRNTIYF
TGTGCCAGCAGCGCTACCGGAGGCGGGACAGGGAGGAGAAACACCATATATTTT
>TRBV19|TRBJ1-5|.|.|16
CASSMRQGLRDQPQHF
TGTGCCAGTAGTATGCGTCAGGGGCTCCGGGACCAGCCCCAGCATTTT
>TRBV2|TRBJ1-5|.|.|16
CASSARPRGSNQPQHF
TGTGCCAGCAGCGCCCGCCCGAGAGGAAGCAATCAGCCCCAGCATTTT
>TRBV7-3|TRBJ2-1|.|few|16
CASSWTPSDIYNEQFF
TGTGCCAGCAGCTGGACACCCTCGGACATTTACAATGAGCAGTTCTTC
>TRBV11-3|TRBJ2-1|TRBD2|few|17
CASSSGTSGRTPGEQFF
TGTGCCAGCAGCTCAGGGACTAGCGGGAGGACTCCGGGGGAGCAGTTCTTC
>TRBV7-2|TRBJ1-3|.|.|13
CASSLAPGNTIYF
TGTGCCAGCAGCTTAGCTCCGGGAAACACCATATATTTT
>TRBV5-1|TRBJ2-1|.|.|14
CASSLITAEGGQFF
TGCGCCAGCAGCTTGATTACGGCGGAGGGAGGGCAGTTCTTC
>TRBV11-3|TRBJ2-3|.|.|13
CASSLDHESGQYF
TGTGCCAGCAGCTTAGATCACGAGTCCGGGCAGTATTTT
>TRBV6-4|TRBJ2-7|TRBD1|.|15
CASSVQHRGSYEQYF
TGTGCCAGCAGTGTTCAACACAGGGGCTCCTACGAGCAGTACTTC
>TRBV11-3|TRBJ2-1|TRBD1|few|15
CASSQDRGLWNEQFF
TGTGCCAGCAGCCAGGACAGGGGACTTTGGAATGAGCAGTTCTTC
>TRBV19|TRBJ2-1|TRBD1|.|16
CASTPRGQRSYNEQFF
TGTGCCAGTACCCCCCGGGGACAGAGGTCCTACAATGAGCAGTTCTTC
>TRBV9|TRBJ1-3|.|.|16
CASSTSFTNSGNTIYF
TGTGCCAGCAGCACATCCTTCACCAACTCTGGAAACACCATATATTTT
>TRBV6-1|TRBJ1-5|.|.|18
CASSEWAKRDLSNQPQHF
TGTGCCAGCAGTGAATGGGCAAAGAGGGATCTGAGCAATCAGCCCCAGCATTTT
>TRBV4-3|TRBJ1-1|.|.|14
CASSQGLGSTEAFF
TGCGCCAGCAGCCAAGGACTGGGGAGCACTGAAGCTTTCTTT
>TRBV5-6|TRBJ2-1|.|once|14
CASSPPSGYNEQFF
TGTGCCAGCAGCCCCCCGAGCGGCTACAATGAGCAGTTCTTC